The 10 T cell receptor beta chains reported below all come from one sample, sequenced in a study of T cells in Graves' hyperthyroidism and ophthalmopathy. From RNA transcripts, TCR beta CDR3 regions were amplified. HTBI primers were the set used in a first-round RT-PCR of the TCR CDR3. Each CDR3 protein gets one entry after TCRdb re-called the multiplex PCR reads with MiXCR. The data contain 550,000 to 600,000 distinct CDR3 sequences, about 14% of them seen just once; the ten biggest clones take up roughly 7.7%. Sequencing used blood. These receptor sequences come from a young woman with Graves' ophthalmopathy.

At least ten counts were recorded for this clonotype. The chain combines TRBV6-6 with TRBJ2-7; 7 bases match TRBD1. V gave up 0 bases and J gave up 5 bases; unmatched junction bases: 7. There are 15 residues in the CDR3. Looked up from germline, CDR1 is MNHNY and CDR2 is SVGAGI (reference sequence). The CDR3 reads CASSYSMGQSHEQYF. The CDR3 nucleotides are TGTGCCAGCAGTTACTCGATGGGACAGTCCCACGAGCAGTACTTC.

This clonotype was recorded many times. The CDR3 DNA reads as TGTGCCAGCAGTCCCGGACTAGCGGACACAGATACGCAGTATTTT. Translated: CASSPGLADTDTQYF. The chain recombines TRBV12-3 or TRBV12-4 with TRBJ2-3; 10 bases are a match to TRBD2. The CDR3 is 15 amino acids. With V trimmed by 5 bases and J by 2 bases, 4 bases remained unmatched.

This clonotype was picked up many times. CDR3 sequence (DNA): TGTGCCAGCAGTTCTTCCGGGACAGGGTCTTATCAGCCCCAGCATTTT. This codes for CASSSSGTGSYQPQHF. This sequence joins TRBV5-8 and TRBJ1-5, with 9 positions matching TRBD1. Germline CDR1 and CDR2: SGHTS and YDEGEE. The CDR3 is 16 residues long. Unmatched junction bases numbered 11, after V lost 5 bases and J lost 5 bases. Full variable domain (rest looked up from reference TRBV5-8 and TRBJ1-5): EAGVTQSPTHLIKTRGQQATLRCSPISGHTSVYWYQQALGLGLQFLLWYDEGEERNRGNFPPRFSGRQFPNYSSELNVNALELEDSALYLCASSSSGTGSYQPQHFGDGTRLSIL.

The chain has TRBV9 and TRBJ1-2, with D uncertain. Germline V gives CDR1 SGDLS, CDR2 YYNGEE. With 0 bases removed from V and 3 bases from J, the gap between germline ends came to 6 bases. CDR3 size: 13 residues. CDR3 nucleotide sequence: TGTGCCAGCAGCGTAGGGGAAGACTATGGCTACACCTTC. Protein product: CASSVGEDYGYTF.

This clonotype was counted many times. The chain is built from TRBV5-5 and TRBJ1-5; D is undetermined. CDR3 length: 14 residues. The germline gives CDR1 SGHKS, CDR2 YYEKEE (reference sequence). Trimming cost V 1 base and J 0 bases, with 5 bases left between them. The DNA of the CDR3 is TGTGCCAGCAGCTTGTTCGGTAGCAATCAGCCCCAGCATTTT. Amino acids: CASSLFGSNQPQHF.

This clonotype has ten or more counts. J is TRBJ2-7 and V is TRBV7-2; weak D call: TRBD2 (6 bases). This CDR3 spans 15 amino acids. Germline V gives CDR1 SGHTA, CDR2 FQGNSA. Trimming removed 5 bases from V and 3 bases from J, with 17 bases in between. CDR3 nucleotide sequence: TGTGCCAGCAGCCCCATAGCAGCGGGCGACTACGAGCAGTACTTC. This codes for CASSPIAAGDYEQYF.

This clonotype was seen ten or more times. The chain has TRBV12-3 or TRBV12-4 and TRBJ2-1, with TRBD1 matching over 10 bases. The CDR3 is made up of 16 amino acids. Trimming at V came to 1 base and at J to 8 bases, leaving 8 bases not matched to a gene. DNA of the CDR3: TGTGCCAGCAGTTTAGGGGTGGGACAGGGGATGCATGAGCAGTTCTTC. This codes for CASSLGVGQGMHEQFF.

This clonotype was seen ten or more times. The chain couples TRBV5-1 to TRBJ2-3, with a weak D call TRBD1 (5 bases). With 3 bases removed from V and 8 bases from J, the gap between germline ends came to 16 bases. CDR3 length equals 14 residues. The V gene's germline CDR1 is SGHRS and CDR2 YFSETQ. CDR3 nucleotides: TGCGCCAGCAGCTCAGGGTCTCTCCAGGGTACGCAGTATTTT. Amino acids: CASSSGSLQGTQYF.

The V call is TRBV18, the J call TRBJ2-7; perhaps TRBD2 as D (6 bases). Trimming took off 6 bases at V and 4 bases at J, with 22 bases between the two ends. CDR3 length: 16 residues. CDR1 is KGHSH and CDR2 is LQKENI in the germline V gene. In nucleotides, the CDR3 is TGTGCCAGCTCCCCCGCATCAGGCGGGGCTCTATACGAGCAGTACTTC. It is translated as CASSPASGGALYEQYF.

This clonotype appeared many times. This rearrangement joins TRBV27 to TRBJ2-6; TRBD1 matches at 7 bases. Per germline, CDR1 MNHEY and CDR2 SMNVEV (reference sequence). This CDR3 has 18 amino acids. V trimming: 2 bases; J trimming: 0 bases; junction bases outside the gene matches: 7. The CDR3 protein is CASSLRGGLTSGANVLTF. The CDR3 DNA is TGTGCCAGCAGTTTAAGAGGGGGCTTAACCTCTGGGGCCAACGTCCTGACTTTC.